The 23 T cell receptor beta chains listed next were all sequenced from one sample in a study of immune heterogeneity within non-small cell lung tumors. The authors used around 640 ng of bulk tumor genomic DNA per sample as template. Surgery yielded several widely spaced biopsies per primary tumor. Curative surgery was undertaken by patients, who had untreated, newly diagnosed non-small cell lung cancer. CDR3 of TCR beta was amplified by multiplex PCR that used 32 V and 13 J primers. TCRdb re-derived calls from the multiplex PCR reads in MiXCR, one entry per CDR3 protein. Of 20,000 to 25,000 distinct CDR3 sequences listed, less than 35% are singletons. The specimen was lung tumor tissue. These receptors were obtained from a man aged 35 to 55 with non-small cell lung cancer.

The genes are TRBV6-1 and TRBJ1-5, with D hard to call. This CDR3 contains 13 residues. Trimming took 6 bases from V and 0 from J, leaving 6 bases between them. From germline, CDR1 is MNHNS and CDR2 SASEGT. Written as DNA, the CDR3 is TGTGCCAGCAGCCTAAATAGCAATCAGCCCCAGCATTTT. The encoded protein is CASSLNSNQPQHF.

This clonotype has only a few counts. The chain has TRBV6-1 and TRBJ1-5, with TRBD1 matching 7 bases. V lost 6 bases and J lost 3; bases outside the gene matches: 8. CDR1 and CDR2 from the germline V gene are MNHNS and SASEGT. The CDR3 totals 15 residues. The CDR3 spells CASSHPDRVNQPQHF. The CDR3 bases are TGTGCCAGCAGCCACCCTGACAGGGTCAATCAGCCCCAGCATTTT.

This clonotype was detected a few times. The chain carries TRBV24-1 and TRBJ1-1; D gene uncertain. V was clipped by 8 bases and J by 1 base, with 4 bases between them. Germline assignment: CDR1 KGHDR and CDR2 SFDVKD. This CDR3 region has 11 residues. The CDR3 sequence: CATMGNTEAFF. CDR3 nucleotides: TGTGCCACCATGGGGAACACTGAAGCTTTCTTT.

In this sample, this clonotype turned up once. A read error is possible here, since a much larger clone lies one base away. This sequence joins TRBV3-1 and TRBJ2-7, with 10 bases that match TRBD1. The CDR3 runs 16 residues. Germline CDR1 and CDR2: LGHDT and YNNKEL (reference sequence). The CDR3 nucleotides are TGTGCCAGCAGCAACACCGGGACAGGGGTGGGATACGATCAGTACTTC. It yields the protein CASSNTGTGVGYDQYF.

This clonotype is judged medium-sized. The chain couples TRBV15 to TRBJ2-7; D possibly corresponds to TRBD1 (5 bases). Germline CDR1 reads LNHNV; CDR2 reads YYDKDF (reference sequence). The CDR3 totals 15 residues. V was shortened by 6 bases and J by 0 bases, with 15 bases between the two germline ends. The CDR3 protein is CATSTTPGISYEQYF. CDR3 in DNA: TGTGCCACCAGTACTACCCCAGGGATCTCCTACGAGCAGTACTTC.

This clonotype was counted at least ten times. The chain recombines TRBV6-5 with TRBJ2-7; D tentatively reads TRBD1 or TRBD2 (5 bases each). V dropped 2 bases and J dropped 1 base, with 12 bases sitting between them. There are 15 residues in the CDR3. Germline values: CDR1 MNHEY, CDR2 SVGAGI. CDR3 loop: CASSYGPGGSYEQYF. The CDR3 DNA reads as TGTGCCAGCAGTTACGGTCCTGGGGGATCCTACGAGCAGTACTTC.

The chain has TRBV10-3 and TRBJ1-4; the D gene is possibly TRBD1 (6 bases). The CDR3 has 14 residues. Germline V gene data show CDR1 as ENHRY and CDR2 as SYGVKD. With 10 bases removed from V and 2 bases from J, the gap between germline ends came to 14 bases. CDR3 DNA: TGTGCCACAAAGAAAGACAGGACTAATGAAAAACTGTTTTTT. The encoded protein is CATKKDRTNEKLFF.

This clonotype is deemed medium-sized (0.01 to 0.1%). The genes are TRBV2 and TRBJ1-2; 7 nucleotides line up with TRBD1. Germline V lookup: CDR1 SNHLY, CDR2 FYNNEI. V lost 4 bases to trimming and J lost 4 bases; unmatched junction nucleotides: 3. This CDR3 comprises 13 residues. The CDR3 here is CASSVSGGYGYTF. The CDR3 DNA follows: TGTGCCAGCAGTGTGTCAGGGGGCTATGGCTACACCTTC.

By frequency in the sample, this clonotype is medium-sized. The chain uses TRBV11-3 and TRBJ2-7; weak D call: TRBD1 (5 bases). Germline lookup yields CDR1 SGHNT and CDR2 YENEEA. This CDR3 comprises 15 residues. V lost 0 bases and J lost 1, with 10 bases in between. This CDR3 reads CASSLDRTSSYEQYF. CDR3 DNA sequence: TGTGCCAGCAGCTTAGATCGGACAAGTTCCTACGAGCAGTACTTC. Looking up the rest from reference TRBV11-3 and TRBJ2-7 gives the full variable domain: EAGVVQSPRYKIIEKKQPVAFWCNPISGHNTLYWYLQNLGQGPELLIRYENEEAVDDSQLPKDRFSAERLKGVDSTLKIQPAELGDSAVYLCASSLDRTSSYEQYFGPGTRLTVT.

The chain links TRBV7-9 to TRBJ1-1, with D perhaps TRBD1 (5 bases). V was clipped by 7 bases and J by 1 base, with 13 bases between them. Per germline, CDR1 SEHNR and CDR2 FQNEAQ (reference sequence). There are 14 residues in the CDR3. CDR3 DNA: TGTGCCAGCATCCTCGTGGGGCAGAACACTGAAGCTTTCTTT. Translating it yields CASILVGQNTEAFF.

This clonotype was counted at least ten times. The chain has TRBV9 and TRBJ1-2, with 9 bases matching TRBD1. V gave up 4 bases and J gave up 0 bases; unmatched junction bases: 10. CDR1 and CDR2 from the germline V gene are SGDLS and YYNGEE. The CDR3 spans 17 residues. Here the CDR3 reads CASSTPGTGKANYGYTF. CDR3 sequence (DNA): TGTGCCAGCAGCACCCCCGGGACAGGGAAAGCTAACTATGGCTACACCTTC.

Concerning this clonotype itself: A much larger clone sits a single nucleotide away, making a read error possible. V usage is TRBV12-3 or TRBV12-4 and J usage is TRBJ1-1, with D uncertain. The CDR3 covers 11 residues. The CDR3 is CASSLAVEPFF. CDR3 DNA: TGTGCCAGCAGTTTAGCGGTTGAACCTTTCTTT.

The chain joins TRBV30 to TRBJ1-1; no reliable D call. The V end was cut by 0 bases, the J end by 4 bases, with 3 bases between. This CDR3 has 11 amino acids. In germline, CDR1 is GTSNPN, CDR2 SVGIG (reference sequence). CDR3 residues: CAWSVITEAFF. CDR3 DNA: TGTGCCTGGAGTGTAATCACTGAAGCTTTCTTT.

The rearrangement uses TRBV19 and TRBJ2-7; 7 bases are shared with TRBD1. Germline loops: CDR1 LNHDA, CDR2 SQIVND (reference sequence). Trimming at V came to 4 bases and at J to 0 bases, leaving 3 bases not matched to a gene. The CDR3 loop spans 14 amino acids. This chain's CDR3 is CASSTGQDSYEQYF. The CDR3 coding sequence is TGTGCCAGTAGTACTGGACAGGACTCCTACGAGCAGTACTTC.

V and J are TRBV6-5 and TRBJ1-1; possibly TRBD1 for D (5 bases). This CDR3 has 20 residues. Germline CDR1 reads MNHEY; CDR2 reads SVGAGI. Trimming removed 0 bases at V and 5 bases at J, with 28 bases between. The CDR3 loop reads CASSYSGDRDASQFGTEAFF. The CDR3 coding sequence is TGTGCCAGCAGTTACTCGGGGGACCGGGACGCTAGTCAGTTTGGTACTGAAGCTTTCTTT.

Details on this clonotype: This may be a read error, as it is one base from a much larger clone. The V gene is TRBV20-1, the J gene TRBJ1-1, with 7 bases lining up with TRBD1. In germline, CDR1 is DFQATT, CDR2 SNEGSKA (reference sequence). This CDR3 is built from 16 residues. CDR3 in amino acids: CRASSLRDSTNTEAFF. DNA of the CDR3: TGCAGAGCGAGCTCACTCCGGGACAGTACAAACACTGAAGCTTTCTTT.

As to this clonotype: Because the CDR3 is missing its conserved closing phenylalanine or tryptophan, this is likely a read error. The limits of the CDR3 on the DNA are not certain, so only TCRdb's listed CDR3 is given. V usage is TRBV6-2 or TRBV6-3 and J usage is TRBJ1-6. Termini included, the CDR3 measures 16 amino acids. CDR1 is MNHEY and CDR2 is SVGEGT in the germline V gene. Here the CDR3 reads CASNPLRSSINPPHLL.

V is TRBV19 and J is TRBJ1-1; no reliable D call. CDR3 size: 15 residues. Trimming left V 5 bases short and J 4 bases short, with 17 bases between. CDR1 LNHDA and CDR2 SQIVND come from the germline V gene (reference sequence). The CDR3 DNA is TGTGCCAGTAGTTCTATGGCCCCCCGGACCACTGAAGCTTTCTTT. It codes for CASSSMAPRTTEAFF. The variable domain in full, with the rest retrieved from reference TRBV19 and TRBJ1-1, is DGGITQSPKYLFRKEGQNVTLSCEQNLNHDAMYWYRQDPGQGLRLIYYSQIVNDFQKGDIAEGYSVSREKKESFPLTVTSAQKNPTAFYLCASSSMAPRTTEAFFGQGTRLTVV.

As to this clonotype: Just one base apart from a much larger clone, this may be a read error. This sequence joins TRBV6-1 and TRBJ1-2, with a weak D call TRBD1 (5 bases). Germline CDR1 reads MNHNS; CDR2 reads SASEGT. The CDR3 contains 14 residues. The DNA for the CDR3 is TGTGACAGCAGCCAAGATAGGGGTAACTATGGCTACACCTTC. As protein: CDSSQDRGNYGYTF.

Comments on this clonotype: A read error may be the cause here, since a much bigger clone is one base away. V is TRBV6-1 and J is TRBJ2-1, with 7 bases fitting TRBD1. J gave up 7 bases and V 10 bases, and 19 bases lay outside the gene matches. Germline loops: CDR1 MNHNS, CDR2 SASEGT. The CDR3 is 16 residues long. In DNA form, the CDR3 reads TGTGCCACCTCTCGGGTAATGACAGGGTCTCTGAATGAGCAGTTCTTC. Protein: CATSRVMTGSLNEQFF.

J is TRBJ1-2 and V is TRBV5-6, with TRBD1 matching 8 bases. Germline values: CDR1 SGHDT, CDR2 YYEEEE. The CDR3 sequence is 17 residues long. Losses at the gene ends were 2 bases for V and 0 bases for J; bases not matched to a gene: 9. Written as DNA, the CDR3 is TGTGCCAGCAGCTTTAGGACAGGGAGGAGGACTAACTATGGCTACACCTTC. It encodes CASSFRTGRRTNYGYTF.

Details on this clonotype: The CDR3 does not end in the conserved phenylalanine or tryptophan, so this is likely a read error. The chain employs TRBV20-1 and TRBJ2-1, with TRBD2 identical over 7 bases. The CDR3 has 15 residues. Looked up from germline, CDR1 is DFQATT and CDR2 is SNEGSKA (reference sequence). V shed 0 bases and J 7 bases; nucleotides not matched to a gene: 9. The CDR3 nucleotides are TGCAGTGCTAGAGATATCACGCGGGAGCCGAATGAGCAGTTCTTG. The encoded protein is CSARDITREPNEQFL.

Concerning this clonotype itself: A much more abundant neighbour one base away suggests this may be a read error. In nucleotides, the CDR3 is TGTGCCAGCAGGAGGGGGGCAGGACAGTACTTC. Translating it yields CASRRGAGQYF. The chain has TRBV6-1 and TRBJ2-7; tentatively, D is TRBD1 or TRBD2 (6 bases each). Trimming left V 6 bases short and J 10 bases short, with 13 bases between. Germline V gives CDR1 MNHNS, CDR2 SASEGT. This CDR3 is 11 amino acids long.